The 15 T cell receptor beta chains in this list originate from one sample, sequenced in a study of blood T cell repertoires in COVID-19. TCRdb keeps only in-frame clones here, not all; method: immunoSEQ multiplex PCR. The sample consists of some 80,000 clones, approximately 80% of them appearing once. Sequences were obtained from peripheral blood. These receptors all stem from a woman aged 70-85 years with acute or convalescent COVID-19.

The chain has TRBV7-6 and TRBJ2-5, with D tentatively TRBD2 (5 bases). This CDR3 has 13 amino acids. Germline-derived CDR1 and CDR2 are SGHVS and FNYEAQ. V lost 0 bases, J lost 5 bases, and 7 bases lay in between. The DNA for the CDR3 is TGTGCCAGCAGCTTAGCGCGAGGGGAGACCCAGTACTTC. Translation gives CASSLARGETQYF.

The chain couples TRBV5-1 to TRBJ2-5; 11 bases match TRBD2. This CDR3 is built from 16 residues. Germline loops: CDR1 SGHRS, CDR2 YFSETQ. J lost 2 bases, V lost 0 bases, and 3 bases had no gene match. The CDR3 loop is CASSLGLAGLQETQYF. The CDR3 DNA sequence: TGCGCCAGCAGCTTGGGACTAGCGGGATTACAAGAGACCCAGTACTTC.

The chain has TRBV18 and TRBJ2-1; weak D call: TRBD2 (6 bases). Trimming stripped 3 bases from V and 0 bases from J, with 12 bases between. The V gene's germline CDR1 is KGHSH and CDR2 LQKENI. The CDR3 runs 16 residues. The CDR3 reads CASSPGLPSSYNEQFF. The CDR3 DNA reads TGTGCCAGCTCACCCGGACTACCGAGCTCCTACAATGAGCAGTTCTTC.

V and J are TRBV9 and TRBJ1-2, with TRBD1 identical over 10 bases. The CDR3 spans 15 residues. The germline gives CDR1 SGDLS, CDR2 YYNGEE. The junction had 4 bases not matched to a gene; V was cut back by 0 bases and J by 5 bases. The CDR3 nucleotides are TGTGCCAGCAGCGTAGGGACAGGGGGAATGTATGGCTACACCTTC. Amino acid sequence: CASSVGTGGMYGYTF.

This rearrangement joins TRBV5-1 to TRBJ2-3; D perhaps matches TRBD1 (5 bases). CDR1 and CDR2 from the germline V gene are SGHRS and YFSETQ. The length of the CDR3 is 14 residues. V was cut by 4 bases and J by 6 bases, with 15 bases left in between. In DNA form, the CDR3 reads TGCGCCAGCAGCCCTCAGGGTCGAGTGGATACGCAGTATTTT. This codes for CASSPQGRVDTQYF.

This clone came up once. The chain carries TRBV21-1 and TRBJ2-3; the DNA was not used to check the table's D call, TRBD2. TRBV21-1 is termed a pseudogene. The CDR3 runs 19 residues. The CDR3 loop is CASSKKTSGASHDGYTQYF. In nucleotides, the CDR3 is TGTGCCAGCAGCAAAAAGACTAGCGGGGCTTCTCACGACGGGTATACGCAGTATTTT.

J is TRBJ2-7 and V is TRBV6-2 or TRBV6-3; 10 nucleotides agree with TRBD2. The germline gives CDR1 MNHEY, CDR2 SVGEGT. This CDR3 spans 18 amino acids. V shed 0 bases, J shed 2 bases, and the junction held 10 bases outside the gene matches. The CDR3 bases are TGTGCCAGCAGTTACTCGGGGCGGGGACTAGCGAGTCCCTACGAGCAGTACTTC. It translates to CASSYSGRGLASPYEQYF.

The genes are TRBV5-1 and TRBJ1-1, with D possibly being TRBD1 (5 bases). Trimming stripped 2 bases from V and 3 bases from J, with 11 bases between. The CDR3 spans 14 residues. Germline CDR1 and CDR2: SGHRS and YFSETQ. CDR3 nucleotides: TGCGCCAGCAGCTTTGGGGGGATTGACACTGAAGCTTTCTTT. This codes for CASSFGGIDTEAFF.

This clone was recorded a few times. The CDR3 here is CASSLPGYNEQFF. Here the CDR3 DNA reads TGTGCCAGCAGCCTCCCGGGCTACAATGAGCAGTTCTTC. This chain joins TRBV5-4 and TRBJ2-1; D is unclear. V lost 4 bases and J lost 3, with 8 bases in between. The CDR3 totals 13 residues. The germline gives CDR1 SGHNT, CDR2 YYREEE (reference sequence). Using reference TRBV5-4 and TRBJ2-1 for the parts outside the CDR3, the full variable domain is ETGVTQSPTHLIKTRGQQVTLRCSSQSGHNTVSWYQQALGQGPQFIFQYYREEENGRGNFPPRFSGLQFPNYSSELNVNALELDDSALYLCASSLPGYNEQFFGPGTRLTVL.

This clone was found once. This chain uses TRBV21-1 with TRBJ2-2; TRBD1, the table's D call, lacks a check against the DNA. TRBV21-1 is an annotated pseudogene. The CDR3 totals 15 residues. CDR3 in amino acids: CASSPGTGNTGELFF. As DNA, the CDR3 is TGTGCCAGCAGCCCCGGGACAGGCAACACCGGGGAGCTGTTTTTT.

This chain links TRBV14 with TRBJ2-1, with 10 bases matching TRBD2. CDR1 is SGHDN and CDR2 is FVKESK in the germline V gene. The CDR3 sequence is 15 residues long. The trim removed 2 bases at V and 5 bases at J, leaving 3 bases unmatched. The CDR3 DNA sequence: TGTGCCAGCAGCCAATTAGCGGGAGGTAACAATGAGCAGTTCTTC. Translated: CASSQLAGGNNEQFF.

This clone was seen more than once but under ten times. One end of the junction varies from germline; a read error may be responsible. The chain combines TRBV18 with TRBJ1-1, with TRBD1 identical over 7 bases. The CDR3 is 14 residues long. Germline V gene lookup returns CDR1 KGHSH and CDR2 LQKENI. The CDR3 sequence is CASSPDRMKTEAFF. In nucleotides, the CDR3 is TGTGCCAGCTCTCCGGACAGGATGAAGACTGAAGCTTTCTTT.

This clone was seen more than once but under ten times. The CDR3: CASSEGTSGRRRFF. CDR3 nucleotides: TGTGCCAGCAGTGAAGGGACTAGCGGGAGAAGGCGGTTCTTC. J is TRBJ2-1 and V is TRBV6-1; 13 bases fit TRBD2. V was pared by 1 base and J by 15 bases, with 6 bases of the junction left unmatched. This CDR3 spans 14 amino acids. From germline, CDR1 is MNHNS and CDR2 SASEGT.

J is TRBJ2-1 and V is TRBV11-3, with TRBD1 as a possible D gene (7 bases). Trimming cost V 1 base and J 6 bases, with 13 bases left between them. The CDR3 has 15 amino acids. The germline CDR1 and CDR2 sequences are SGHNT and YENEEA. The CDR3 here is CASSLVQGGPNEQFF. CDR3 nucleotides: TGTGCCAGCAGCTTAGTCCAGGGGGGCCCCAATGAGCAGTTCTTC. The full variable domain, with the rest looked up from reference TRBV11-3 and TRBJ2-1, is EAGVVQSPRYKIIEKKQPVAFWCNPISGHNTLYWYLQNLGQGPELLIRYENEEAVDDSQLPKDRFSAERLKGVDSTLKIQPAELGDSAVYLCASSLVQGGPNEQFFGPGTRLTVL.

V is TRBV23-1 and J is TRBJ2-3; the match to TRBD2 covers 11 bases. TRBV23-1 falls under the ORF class, with uncertain function. This CDR3 is 20 amino acids long. Trimming removed 1 base from V and 1 base from J; junction bases left unmatched: 13. The CDR3 nucleotides read TGCGCCAGCAGTCAATATCTCCCGGGACTAGCGGTACCTTGCACAGATACGCAGTATTTT. This translates into CASSQYLPGLAVPCTDTQYF.